One and the same sample provided the 11 T cell receptor beta chains below, sequenced in a study of cytomegalovirus exposure and HLA in healthy donors. PCR was performed using 60 Vbeta and 13 Jbeta primers. TCRdb's table, derived via immunoSEQ multiplex PCR, lists solely in-frame clones and lacks some. Of 87,000 or so clones in the sample, 64% were seen once. Sequences were obtained from PBMCs. The receptors were sampled from a man in his 60s in good health and CMV-seronegative.

This sequence joins TRBV18 and TRBJ2-2; 8 bases align to TRBD2. Losses at the gene ends were 3 bases for V and 4 bases for J; bases not matched to a gene: 7. This CDR3 has 16 residues. Germline V gene data show CDR1 as KGHSH and CDR2 as LQKENI. The CDR3 DNA is TGTGCCAGCTCACCGCTAACTAGCGGAGTCACCGGGGAGCTGTTTTTT. It is translated as CASSPLTSGVTGELFF.

In this sample, this clone turned up a few times. The V gene is TRBV6-5, the J gene TRBJ2-2; D not certain. In germline, CDR1 is MNHEY, CDR2 SVGAGI. The CDR3 loop spans 13 amino acids. V was trimmed by 4 bases and J by 6 bases, leaving 9 bases between them. DNA of the CDR3: TGTGCCAGCAGTTTAGTTGGTCCCGGGGAGCTGTTTTTT. Translated: CASSLVGPGELFF.

This rearrangement joins TRBV28 to TRBJ2-3; the match to TRBD1 covers 9 bases. The CDR3 sequence is 14 residues long. The junction had 5 bases not matched to a gene; V was cut back by 9 bases and J by 1 base. Germline V gene lookup returns CDR1 MDHEN and CDR2 SYDVKM. The CDR3 protein is CASHRGLGTDTQYF. In DNA form, the CDR3 reads TGTGCCAGTCACAGGGGGCTTGGCACAGATACGCAGTATTTT.

The chain combines TRBV10-3 with TRBJ2-5; D call uncertain. CDR1 and CDR2 from the germline V gene are ENHRY and SYGVKD. This CDR3 comprises 13 residues. V dropped 6 bases and J dropped 5 bases, with 13 bases sitting between them. The CDR3 DNA reads TGTGCCATCAGCGAAAAGCTTCGGGAGACCCAGTACTTC. Amino acid sequence: CAISEKLRETQYF.

V is TRBV6-6 and J is TRBJ1-1; D not resolved. Looked up from germline, CDR1 is MNHNY and CDR2 is SVGAGI (reference sequence). The CDR3 has 12 residues. Trimming cost V 1 base and J 3 bases, with 3 bases left between them. The CDR3 here is CASSYLDTEAFF. The CDR3 DNA reads TGTGCCAGCAGTTACTTAGACACTGAAGCTTTCTTT.

There are many counts of this clone. The genes are TRBV10-1 and TRBJ1-1; TRBD1 matches at 11 bases. The CDR3 totals 14 residues. The germline V gene encodes CDR1 WNHNN and CDR2 SYGVQD (reference sequence). Germline trimming cut 6 bases from V and 11 bases from J; bases unmatched to any gene: 11. CDR3 in amino acids: CASSPIGQGAEAFF. In nucleotides, the CDR3 is TGCGCCAGCAGCCCCATCGGACAGGGGGCGGAGGCTTTCTTT.

The chain joins TRBV11-3 to TRBJ2-3, with D possibly being TRBD1 (5 bases). This CDR3 is built from 17 residues. CDR1 is SGHNT, CDR2 YENEEA, per germline. Trimming left V 3 bases short and J 4 bases short, with 20 bases between. The CDR3 region is CASSFKIGSRVADTQYF. The CDR3 nucleotides read TGTGCCAGCAGCTTTAAGATTGGCAGCAGGGTGGCAGATACGCAGTATTTT.

This clone was observed a few times. A read error is likely here: a far larger clone is one base away. Other nucleotide sequences in the sample specify the same CDR3. The chain employs TRBV5-1 and TRBJ1-2; D uncertain. This CDR3 has 12 amino acids. The V gene lost 2 bases and the J gene lost 7 bases, with 9 bases spanning the gap. Germline V lookup: CDR1 SGHRS, CDR2 YFSETQ. This chain's CDR3 is CASSLDQVGYTF. The CDR3 DNA reads as TGCGCCAGCAGCTTAGATCAGGTTGGCTACACCTTC.

This clone was counted a few times. This chain's CDR3 is CASSQGGRVYEQYF. The CDR3 nucleotides read TGCGCCAGCAGCCAAGGTGGCAGGGTCTACGAGCAGTACTTC. This chain connects TRBV4-1 to TRBJ2-7; a possible D gene is TRBD1 (5 bases). CDR3 size: 14 residues. The germline V gene encodes CDR1 MGHRA and CDR2 YSYEKL. Trimming cost V 1 base and J 3 bases, with 10 bases left between them.

This clone appeared once. CDR3 sequence: CASSIFDSDTGELFF. CDR3 DNA sequence: TGTGCCAGCAGCATATTTGACAGCGACACCGGGGAGCTGTTTTTT. The chain is built from TRBV5-5 and TRBJ2-2; a possible D gene is TRBD1 (5 bases). The ends were cut back, 4 bases at V and 3 bases at J, with 13 bases in the middle. The germline V gene encodes CDR1 SGHKS and CDR2 YYEKEE (reference sequence). The CDR3 length is 15 residues.

V and J are TRBV5-5 and TRBJ2-3; no clear D. Trimming pared 1 base from V and 4 bases from J, leaving 13 bases between. Germline lookup yields CDR1 SGHKS and CDR2 YYEKEE (reference sequence). The CDR3 consists of 15 residues. CDR3 nucleotides: TGTGCCAGCAGCTTGATATCCAGTCCCCCAGATACGCAGTATTTT. It yields the protein CASSLISSPPDTQYF.